This entry features one TCR beta chain sequence. Its target antigen remains unknown. No much larger clonotype is one base removed from it; base qualities were not supplied. Library preparation was by the immunoSEQ multiplex PCR assay. For the multiplex PCR, a mixture combining 60 forward primers for TCR Vbeta segments and 13 reverse primers for TCR Jbeta segments was used. The CDR3 region of rearranged TCR beta genes was amplified from genomic DNA with a multiplex PCR assay. The Illumina HiSeq System was used to sequence the amplified TCR beta libraries as 87-base-pair reads. In the paper's pipeline: In a later analysis, tens of millions of unique TCR beta chains were counted across the approximately 640 repertoires, and about 10 million of these chains were shared by at least two donors. A nearest-neighbor algorithm error-corrected the raw reads and collapsed the reads into unique sequences, merging closely related sequences to remove PCR and sequencing errors. CDR3 sequences were aligned to IMGT reference sequences to assign V, D and J gene segments. For a sequence to be retained, a match of at least six nucleotides to both a V gene segment and a J gene segment was required. A rearrangement counted as productive if the CDR3 had no stop codons and remained in frame with V and J, and every other rearrangement counted as non-productive. Following IMGT convention, CDR3 was defined as the stretch from the second conserved V-encoded cysteine up to the conserved J-encoded phenylalanine. In an earlier analysis of more than 550 of the donors, sequences lacking an unambiguous match to a single V gene segment were excluded. In an earlier analysis of 450 to 750 of the donors, a V segment was called functional when productive rearrangements were above 56.7%, and segregating when the standard deviation between donors exceeded 5%. A statistical classification framework was built for diagnosing cytomegalovirus status from the catalog of TCR beta chain sequences. V and J gene assignment, in a later analysis, came from comparing TCR nucleotide sequences with IMGT/GENE-DB human TR gene sequences. In a later analysis, CDR3 sequences and most-parsimonious VDJ recombination scenarios were assigned using the TCRdist pipeline. In a later analysis, each TCR beta chain was defined by its CDR3 amino acid sequence together with its V-gene family, and reads lacking a unique V-gene family were excluded. A later analysis removed over 500 highly shared, low-generation-probability nucleotide sequences to deal with suspected cross-contamination and a sequencing artifact. A later analysis calculated a clonal expansion index for each public chain from normalized within-repertoire ranks of inferred template counts. Generation probabilities in a later analysis came from a VDJ recombination model fitted to out-of-frame rearrangements, and those results were checked against IGoR. Hypergeometric tests were used in a later analysis to score TCR-TCR, TCR-HLA and TCR-CMV co-occurrence, with a repertoire-size bias correction applied to the TCR pairs. A later analysis estimated false discovery rates by permuting HLA or CMV assignments 20 times. In a later analysis, co-occurring TCRs were grouped with DBSCAN, and TCRdist sequence similarity was added when clustering was performed within HLA-allele-positive subsets. Repertoires with fewer than 30,000 or more than 120,000 public chains were left out of co-occurrence clustering, as were five repertoires with anomalous nucleotide sharing. TCRdb took this table from immuneACCESS and kept in-frame rearrangements with V and J called. Such tables lack part of the clones; where checked against another copy, unresolved V genes explain under half of the gap, and the rest is unexplained. V, J and clone size derive from that table, while D and trimming were established from the DNA sequence. The sample records tens of thousands of clones, around four fifths of which are singletons. The biggest ten clones account for 4% to 5.5% of the sample.

The CDR3 starts with the cysteine, ends with the phenylalanine, and has 17 residues. Solely the CDR3 DNA is kept, with 51 bases framed from the first base. Here V drops 4 bases and J drops 0 bases, and the junction holds 4 bases not matched to any gene. From a lookup of the germline V gene, CDR1 and CDR2 are SGHRS and YFSETQ. The cohort was made up of under 800 healthy bone marrow donors. Cohort members were all nominally healthy when sampled, although unrecorded immune exposures were likely present. The donor tested CMV seropositive and was one of the 289 seropositive cohort members. A peripheral blood sample was collected from each donor, and TCR beta sequencing was performed on peripheral blood mononuclear cells. The Qiagen DNeasy Blood Extraction Kit was used to extract genomic DNA from the blood cell samples. The data were obtained in a study of cytomegalovirus exposure and HLA in healthy donors listed by TCRdb under 2017. About the study as a whole: According to an earlier analysis of several hundred of the donors, about 180 million T cells yielded 117 million unique TCR beta sequences and about 300 Gb of sequence data. An early release that covered around 590 HLA-typed donors contained approximately 290 gigabases of sequencing data and 80 million or so unique TCR sequences. Of the roughly 420 genotyped donors, 80% to 90% were placed in the genetic ancestry cluster associated with self-reported Caucasian donors. The study was designed to test whether signatures of past pathogen exposure could be identified by cataloging public T cell receptors. Using immunosequencing, the study profiled T cell repertoires from some 670 subjects and related those repertoires to cytomegalovirus serostatus. In addition to the first cohort of 666 subjects, a separate validation cohort of 120 different subjects was used. The study combined high-throughput TCR immunosequencing, statistical association of individual TCRs with disease status, and machine learning to predict cytomegalovirus infection status. A later analysis re-examined previously published TCR beta repertoires from 610 or so donors and added high-resolution HLA genotyping to investigate patterns of TCR occurrence. In the later analysis, no new phenotypic data were used to find candidate immune exposures; instead, reliance was placed on TCR beta sequences and their occurrence across donors. In an earlier analysis of about 590 of the donors, high-throughput TCR beta sequencing was used to judge whether each TCR beta V gene segment behaved as functional or pseudogenic. Donor age, sex, ethnicity and CMV serostatus were compiled together with the repertoire data. Genome-wide SNP genotypes for about 60% of the roughly 700 donors were used in a later genetic analysis, which treated that subset as a discovery cohort. All discovery cohort repertoires had been generated using a single sequencing platform. HLA typing included class I and class II loci at four-digit resolution. The number of typed donors differed by locus: about 629-630 for A, B, C, DRB1 and DQB1; some 540 for DQA1; fewer than 610 for DPA1; and 450 to 480 for DPB1. Four to six DR-DQ haplotypes were handled as single units for association and clustering because linkage in the cohort was strong. Across some 400 genotyped donors of the cohort, an average of approximately 240,000 unique TCR beta nucleotide sequences per donor were sequenced, and 15% to 20% of those sequences were non-productive. The investigation overall reported the following: A later analysis found that TCR association rates varied across HLA loci, with DRB1 alleles showing the most associated TCRs and HLA-C alleles the fewest. The only immune exposure information available for the cohort was CMV serostatus. In a later genetic analysis, a missense DCLRE1C variant was associated with V-gene and J-gene trimming of TCR beta chains, and the association was replicated in an independent cohort. Correlated functional status among segregating V segments might reflect linkage disequilibrium, but an unknown experimental factor could not be ruled out. A few of the identified cytomegalovirus-associated TCR beta chains were confirmed in vitro to be specific for cytomegalovirus antigens. A cluster of highly shared sequence variants was judged likely to represent a technical artifact of the sequencing pipeline. In an earlier analysis of 587 of the donors, most TCR beta V segments appeared in productive rearrangements about 90% or about 30% of the time, broadly matching IMGT annotations. A later genetic analysis reported fewer N-insertions in productive TCRs among donors in an Asian-associated ancestry cluster than the roughly 720-donor mean. While some public TCRs were present in many individuals, most TCR sequences turned up only very rarely across donors. A further reported finding was that TCR beta sequences accurately predicted the HLA-A and HLA-B alleles for most subjects in the first cohort. The study listed approximately 150 TCR beta chains as associated with cytomegalovirus. Cytomegalovirus status was reported to be diagnosed by the classifier with high specificity and sensitivity in both the original and validation cohorts. In a later analysis, some 18,000 TCR beta sequences were associated with specific HLA alleles at a false discovery rate of 0.05. Only TCR beta chains were sequenced in this cohort, and the absence of alpha or paired-chain data limited detectable features. The earlier analysis of nearly 600 of the donors excluded approximately 17 rarely observed V segments, including chromosome 9 orphons, because counts were too low. Compared with equally common non-associated chains, HLA-associated TCR beta chains in a later analysis were more clonally expanded and had lower generation probabilities. Strong co-occurrence of HLA alleles, especially DR and DQ, made assigning TCR associations to individual alleles difficult. The presence/absence analyses assumed that sequencing depth was roughly uniform across donors, and that assumption may not be true. The 87-base-pair reads could not distinguish some IMGT-functional V segments, including TRBV6-2 and TRBV6-3, so those segments were excluded. It was suggested by the authors that the approach could potentially be generalized to other disease states and immunological phenotypes. In a later analysis, several top co-occurrence clusters were reported to appear linked to parvovirus B19, influenza, CMV and Epstein-Barr virus. In a later analysis, most CMV-associated TCR beta chains were found to appear HLA-restricted, with HLA associations seemingly driven largely by CMV exposure. Because some donors lacked HLA typing at each locus, the association tests relied only on the typed subset.

The specimen sequenced was PBMCs. The rearrangement joined TRBV5-1 to TRBJ2-2; 12 middle bases align to TRBD1. The sequence derives from a male donor in good health and CMV-seropositive. The DNA reads TGCGCCAGCAGCGCCGGGACAGGGGGCGCGAACACCGGGGAGCTGTTTTTT. The translation is CASSAGTGGANTGELFF.